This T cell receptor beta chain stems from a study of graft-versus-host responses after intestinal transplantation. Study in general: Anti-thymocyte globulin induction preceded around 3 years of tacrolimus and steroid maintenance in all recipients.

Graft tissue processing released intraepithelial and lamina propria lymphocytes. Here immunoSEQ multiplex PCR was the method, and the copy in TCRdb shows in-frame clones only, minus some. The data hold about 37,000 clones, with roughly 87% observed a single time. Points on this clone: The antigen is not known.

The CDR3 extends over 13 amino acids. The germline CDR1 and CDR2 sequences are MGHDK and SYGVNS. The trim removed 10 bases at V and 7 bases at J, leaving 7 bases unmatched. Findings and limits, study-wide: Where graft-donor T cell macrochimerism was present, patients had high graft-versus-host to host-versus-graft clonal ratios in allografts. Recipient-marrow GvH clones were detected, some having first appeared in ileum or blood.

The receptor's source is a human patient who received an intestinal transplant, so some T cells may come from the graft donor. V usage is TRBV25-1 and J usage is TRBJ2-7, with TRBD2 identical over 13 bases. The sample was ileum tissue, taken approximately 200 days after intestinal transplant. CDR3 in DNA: TGTGCCACTACTAGCGGGAGGGGTACGGAGCAGTACTTC. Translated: CATTSGRGTEQYF.